The entry that follows covers one TCR beta chain sequence. No antigen is known for it. The TCR cDNA carried a universal primer site and UMIs from 5'RACE template switching. Using its own MiXCR run on the 5' RACE reads, TCRdb lists one record per CDR3 protein. The sample has 250,000 to 300,000 distinct CDR3 sequences; 8.7% are singletons. Germline V gives CDR1 SNHLY, CDR2 FYNNEI. V lost 3 bases to trimming and J lost 7 bases, with 15 bases between them. There are 14 residues in the CDR3. The data belong to a study of T cells after yellow fever vaccination. Overall study findings and caveats: The study noted that FACS-sorted repertoires could contain abundant clonotypes contaminating from the bulk population. Most primary-vaccination clones recurred post-booster (nearly 98% CD4, about 87% CD8). Clonotypes found in both CD4 and CD8 compartments made up a small share.

The V call is TRBV2, the J call TRBJ2-5, with a tentative D call TRBD2 (5 bases). Sequences were derived from CD4+ T cells sorted from PBMCs, sampled 5 days after the yellow fever booster vaccination. The clonotype originates from a man between 18 and 35 years old who received the YFV17D yellow fever vaccine. The CDR3 spells CASSDRNRGSTQYF. The CDR3 DNA is TGTGCCAGCAGTGATCGTAACCGGGGATCGACCCAGTACTTC. The complete variable domain, with remaining parts taken from reference TRBV2 and TRBJ2-5, reads EPEVTQTPSHQVTQMGQEVILRCVPISNHLYFYWYRQILGQKVEFLVSFYNNEISEKSEIFDDQFSVERPDGSNFTLKIRSTKLEDSAMYFCASSDRNRGSTQYFGPGTRLLVL.